Presented here are 15 T cell receptor beta chains from one specimen sequenced in a study of post-analysis software for immune sequencing data. Notes on the study in general: In patients, about five TRBV segments were more frequent than in controls, with TRBV5-6, TRBV5-1 and TRBV20-1 among them.

Tagging with unique molecular identifiers was a feature of the TCR beta cDNA libraries. TCRdb reprocessed the PCR reads via MiXCR and lists one record per CDR3 protein. The sample contains about half a million distinct CDR3 sequences, 34% of which appear only once. No antigen has been assigned to these receptors. The source material was blood. These receptors were collected from a girl under 18 with multiple sclerosis.

This clonotype was recorded a few times. The CDR3 loop is CAISESIPGQGDIKNIQYF. For the CDR3, the DNA is TGTGCCATCAGTGAGTCGATACCGGGACAGGGTGATATCAAAAACATTCAGTACTTC. The chain combines TRBV10-3 with TRBJ2-4, with 9 bases that match TRBD1. Germline lookup yields CDR1 ENHRY and CDR2 SYGVKD. CDR3 length: 19 residues. The J segment lost 3 bases and the V segment lost 0 bases, leaving 12 bases of the junction unmatched.

The chain joins TRBV24-1 to TRBJ2-3; D remains unclear. The CDR3 sequence is 12 residues long. V gave up 5 bases and J gave up 5 bases, with 7 bases separating them. Germline assignment: CDR1 KGHDR and CDR2 SFDVKD. The DNA for the CDR3 is TGTGCCACCAGTGGATGGGAAGATACGCAGTATTTT. It yields the protein CATSGWEDTQYF.

The V call is TRBV24-1, the J call TRBJ2-3; a weak D match, TRBD1 (6 bases). There are 15 residues in the CDR3. The V gene's germline CDR1 is KGHDR and CDR2 SFDVKD. Trimming removed 1 base at V and 5 bases at J, with 12 bases between. DNA of the CDR3: TGTGCCACCAGTGATTTAGGTTCAGGGGTAGATACGCAGTATTTT. Encoded protein: CATSDLGSGVDTQYF.

V and J are TRBV10-2 and TRBJ2-3; 8 bases line up with TRBD2. From germline, CDR1 is WSHSY and CDR2 SAAADI. This CDR3 is built from 13 residues. J lost 3 bases, V lost 6 bases, and 2 bases had no gene match. In nucleotides, the CDR3 is TGCGCCAGCAGCGGGGGGGTGACAGATACGCAGTATTTT. As protein: CASSGGVTDTQYF.

The chain employs TRBV20-1 and TRBJ2-5; D might be TRBD1 (6 bases). Trimming stripped 5 bases from V and 4 bases from J, with 14 bases between. The CDR3 is 13 residues long. Germline assignment: CDR1 DFQATT and CDR2 SNEGSKA (reference sequence). In nucleotides, the CDR3 is TGCAGTGCTTACAAGGGGGATACAGAGACCCAGTACTTC. It specifies CSAYKGDTETQYF.

The CDR3: CASSVQGDYEQYF. In nucleotides, the CDR3 is TGTGCCAGCAGCGTACAGGGGGACTACGAGCAGTACTTC. The gene calls are TRBV9 and TRBJ2-7; the match to TRBD1 covers 7 bases. The CDR3 has 13 residues. V lost 1 base, J lost 3 bases, and 1 base stayed unmatched. Looked up from germline, CDR1 is SGDLS and CDR2 is YYNGEE.

This clonotype was found a few times. The rearrangement uses TRBV6-2 or TRBV6-3 and TRBJ1-1; TRBD1 agrees at 7 bases. V shed 2 bases, J shed 0 bases, and the junction held 3 bases outside the gene matches. CDR1 MNHEY and CDR2 SVGEGT come from the germline V gene. This CDR3 has 15 residues. The CDR3 DNA follows: TGTGCCAGCAGTTACGCGGGACAGCTGAACACTGAAGCTTTCTTT. Its translation is CASSYAGQLNTEAFF.

J is TRBJ1-2 and V is TRBV20-1; no clear D gene. With 3 bases removed from V and 4 bases from J, the gap between germline ends came to 9 bases. CDR1 is DFQATT and CDR2 is SNEGSKA in the germline V gene (reference sequence). The CDR3 is 12 residues long. CDR3 in DNA: TGCAGTGCTAGCCTTGTCTCCTATGGCTACACCTTC. It codes for CSASLVSYGYTF.

The chain has TRBV10-3 and TRBJ2-7, with 7 bases aligning to TRBD1. Germline-derived CDR1 and CDR2 are ENHRY and SYGVKD. This CDR3 region has 15 residues. V shed 4 bases and J 5 bases; nucleotides not matched to a gene: 11. The CDR3 DNA is TGTGCCATCAGTGGGGCCGGGACAGCCAAAAACGAGCAGTACTTC. This codes for CAISGAGTAKNEQYF.

The chain employs TRBV11-2 and TRBJ2-5; D may be TRBD2 (5 bases). The ends were cut back, 3 bases at V and 5 bases at J, with 13 bases in the middle. Germline V CDR1 and CDR2: SGHAT, FQNNGV. This CDR3 has 14 amino acids. CDR3 in amino acids: CASSFRDRGETQYF. In DNA, the CDR3 is TGTGCCAGCAGCTTTAGAGATAGAGGGGAGACCCAGTACTTC. Filled out from reference TRBV11-2 and TRBJ2-5, the complete variable domain reads EAGVAQSPRYKIIEKRQSVAFWCNPISGHATLYWYQQILGQGPKLLIQFQNNGVVDDSQLPKDRFSAERLKGVDSTLKIQPAKLEDSAVYLCASSFRDRGETQYFGPGTRLLVL.

Only a few counts were recorded for this clonotype. This sequence joins TRBV6-1 and TRBJ2-7, with D possibly being TRBD1 (5 bases). Germline CDR1 is MNHNS and CDR2 is SASEGT. The CDR3 has 16 amino acids. V was pared by 1 base and J by 0 bases, with 13 bases between. CDR3 sequence reads: CASSEGWQGFSYEQYF. The CDR3 bases are TGTGCCAGCAGTGAAGGGTGGCAGGGTTTCTCCTACGAGCAGTACTTC.

This clonotype has only a few counts. The chain recombines TRBV4-1 with TRBJ2-3; possibly TRBD1 or TRBD2 for D (5 bases each). V lost 4 bases, J lost 2 bases, and 13 bases lay in between. The germline V gene encodes CDR1 MGHRA and CDR2 YSYEKL. This CDR3 contains 15 residues. The CDR3 nucleotides read TGCGCCAGCAGCCTTTCCGGGACGGCCACAGATACGCAGTATTTT. It is translated as CASSLSGTATDTQYF.

The J gene is TRBJ2-3, the V gene TRBV11-2; tentatively, D is TRBD2 (5 bases). Germline lookup yields CDR1 SGHAT and CDR2 FQNNGV. The CDR3 totals 20 residues. Trimming took off 1 base at V and 0 bases at J, with 23 bases between the two ends. The CDR3 DNA follows: TGTGCCAGCAGCTTAGCACCTGGAGTCGAGGGTCTAATTAGCACAGATACGCAGTATTTT. It is translated as CASSLAPGVEGLISTDTQYF.

This clonotype was counted at least ten times. The J gene is TRBJ2-1, the V gene TRBV29-1; D is undetermined. Germline V lookup: CDR1 SQVTM, CDR2 ANQGSEA. The CDR3 spans 13 residues. The V end lost 7 bases, the J end lost 0 bases, and 10 bases lay between the germline ends. DNA of the CDR3: TGCAGCGGGGGTTTATCCTCCTACAATGAGCAGTTCTTC. Its translation: CSGGLSSYNEQFF.

The sample holds a few counts of this clonotype. Its ends do not fully match the called genes, so a read error is possible. The rearrangement uses TRBV29-1 and TRBJ1-1; possible D gene TRBD1, 6 bases. The CDR3 is 14 amino acids. Germline-derived CDR1 and CDR2 are SQVTM and ANQGSEA. CDR3 coding DNA: TGCAGCGCTGAAGAATCAGGGGTCCAAACTGAAGCTTTCTTT. Translating gives CSAEESGVQTEAFF.